These T cell receptor beta chains were read from a single sample in a study of OX40 agonist ivuxolimab in advanced cancers. Clones were read by immunoSEQ multiplex PCR, and TCRdb kept only the in-frame ones, dropping some. The sample has about 50,000 clones, approximately 89% seen once. The specimen was CD4+ or CD8+ T cells sorted from blood, collected in a trial of the OX40 agonist ivuxolimab. The receptors here all came from an adult with an advanced solid tumor such as melanoma, head and neck, liver or kidney cancer. Each CDR3 is given with its conserved first and last residue. The D gene is left open where the match is weak. Size values are once, few and many counts, or a class for expanded clones, and some rows have none.

v_call,j_call,clone_size,d_call,cdr3_aa,cdr3_nt
TRBV30,TRBJ1-4,NA,NA,CAWRPEGTVLSEKLFF,TGTGCCTGGAGGCCTGAAGGTACAGTACTTTCGGAAAAACTGTTTTTT
TRBV28,TRBJ1-2,NA,TRBD1,CASSSPLTGNYGYTF,TGTGCCAGCAGTTCCCCGTTGACAGGGAACTATGGCTACACCTTC
TRBV5-4,TRBJ2-7,NA,NA,CASSLENGPYEQYF,TGTGCCAGCAGCTTGGAAAACGGCCCCTACGAGCAGTACTTC
TRBV7-2,TRBJ2-1,NA,NA,CASSLGFGYNEQFF,TGTGCCAGCAGCTTAGGGTTCGGTTACAATGAGCAGTTCTTC
TRBV5-4,TRBJ1-1,NA,NA,CASSSSWGTEAFF,TGTGCCAGCAGCTCCTCTTGGGGAACTGAAGCTTTCTTT
TRBV5-1,TRBJ2-5,NA,NA,CASGGPAGAQETQYF,TGCGCCAGCGGTGGTCCGGCGGGGGCTCAAGAGACCCAGTACTTC
TRBV7-9,TRBJ2-5,NA,NA,CASSLGVTQYF,TGTGCCAGCAGCTTAGGAGTGACCCAGTACTTC
TRBV9,TRBJ1-2,NA,NA,CASSPEGPVTNYGYTF,TGTGCCAGCAGCCCAGAAGGTCCGGTTACTAACTATGGCTACACCTTC
TRBV4-1,TRBJ2-7,once,NA,CASSQDNGGPYEQYF,TGCGCCAGCAGCCAAGATAATGGGGGGCCCTACGAGCAGTACTTC
TRBV7-9,TRBJ1-1,NA,NA,CASNEGTHEAFF,TGTGCCAGCAACGAGGGAACCCACGAAGCTTTCTTT
TRBV28,TRBJ1-2,once,NA,CASTPRGNYGYTF,TGTGCCAGCACCCCCCGAGGGAACTATGGCTACACCTTC
TRBV6-5,TRBJ2-7,few,TRBD2,CASRNSGRAYEQYF,TGTGCCAGCAGGAATAGCGGGAGGGCCTACGAGCAGTACTTC
TRBV28,TRBJ1-1,NA,NA,CASLSHGVYTEAFF,TGTGCCAGCCTCTCCCATGGGGTTTACACTGAAGCTTTCTTT
TRBV7-6,TRBJ2-2,NA,TRBD2,CASRGGSGELFF,TGTGCCAGCCGGGGGGGCTCGGGGGAGCTGTTTTTT
TRBV27,TRBJ1-5,NA,NA,CASSWLGDQPQHF,TGTGCCAGCAGTTGGTTGGGGGATCAGCCCCAGCATTTT
TRBV7-9,TRBJ1-1,NA,NA,CASTDEAEAFF,TGTGCCAGCACAGACGAGGCCGAAGCTTTCTTT
TRBV2,TRBJ2-5,NA,TRBD2,CASSGGGGAVGETQYF,TGTGCCAGCAGTGGCGGCGGGGGGGCGGTAGGGGAGACCCAGTACTTC
TRBV29-1,TRBJ2-7,NA,TRBD1,CSVVEGTGLSEQYF,TGCAGCGTTGTAGAGGGGACAGGGCTCTCCGAGCAGTACTTC
TRBV7-9,TRBJ1-1,once,NA,CASSFIDGETEAFF,TGTGCCAGCAGCTTCATAGACGGGGAGACTGAAGCTTTCTTT
TRBV7-6,TRBJ2-7,NA,NA,CASSLGGETYEQYF,TGTGCCAGCAGCCTCGGAGGGGAAACCTACGAGCAGTACTTC
TRBV5-1,TRBJ1-5,NA,NA,CASSSLNSGACNQPQHF,TGCGCCAGCAGCTCCCTCAATTCAGGGGCTTGCAATCAGCCCCAGCATTTT
TRBV20-1,TRBJ1-1,NA,TRBD1,CSARGQGEAFF,TGCAGTGCTAGGGGACAGGGGGAAGCTTTCTTT
TRBV6-6,TRBJ1-6,NA,NA,CASSLGVEYTPLHF,TGTGCCAGCAGCCTGGGGGTGGAGTATACACCCCTCCACTTT
TRBV7-9,TRBJ1-4,NA,TRBD1,CASSLVAGGSEKLFF,TGTGCCAGCAGCTTAGTCGCAGGGGGGAGTGAAAAACTGTTTTTT
TRBV5-6,TRBJ1-4,NA,TRBD1,CASSWGTGIGKLFF,TGTGCCAGCAGCTGGGGGACAGGGATCGGAAAACTGTTTTTT
TRBV27,TRBJ2-2,NA,NA,CASSPPGGELFF,TGTGCCAGCAGTCCCCCCGGCGGGGAGCTGTTTTTT
TRBV7-9,TRBJ1-5,NA,NA,CASSLEGDQPQHF,TGTGCCAGCAGCTTAGAAGGGGACCAGCCCCAGCATTTT
TRBV6-4,TRBJ1-1,few,TRBD1,CASKVVGTENTEAFF,TGTGCCAGCAAGGTAGTCGGGACAGAGAACACTGAAGCTTTCTTT
TRBV9,TRBJ2-3,NA,NA,CASSVSADTQYF,TGTGCCAGCAGCGTGTCTGCAGATACGCAGTATTTT
TRBV25-1,TRBJ2-2,NA,NA,CASRNTGELFF,TGTGCCAGCCGGAACACCGGGGAGCTGTTTTTT
TRBV28,TRBJ1-1,NA,TRBD1,CASSPTGETEAFF,TGTGCCAGCAGCCCAACAGGGGAAACTGAAGCTTTCTTT
TRBV19,TRBJ2-2,NA,TRBD1,CATSDRANTGELFF,TGTGCCACCTCGGACAGGGCGAACACCGGGGAGCTGTTTTTT
TRBV19,TRBJ1-1,NA,NA,CASHSNRDGTEAFF,TGTGCCAGCCATTCAAACAGGGATGGCACTGAAGCTTTCTTT
TRBV5-6,TRBJ2-5,NA,TRBD1,CASRGAGTAQETQYF,TGTGCCAGCAGAGGAGCCGGGACAGCGCAAGAGACCCAGTACTTC
TRBV7-8,TRBJ2-7,NA,TRBD2,CASSIGLAGTYEQYF,TGTGCCAGCAGCATTGGACTAGCGGGAACCTACGAGCAGTACTTC
TRBV27,TRBJ1-1,few,NA,CASSLLNGGLGTEAFF,TGTGCCAGCAGTTTATTGAACGGGGGGCTTGGGACTGAAGCTTTCTTT
TRBV6-1,TRBJ2-7,NA,TRBD2,CASSGLAGPSSYEQYF,TGTGCCAGCAGTGGACTAGCGGGACCGAGCTCCTACGAGCAGTACTTC
TRBV4-3,TRBJ2-7,NA,NA,CASSQVSGLVTYEQYF,TGCGCCAGCAGCCAAGTCAGTGGTCTCGTAACCTACGAGCAGTACTTC
TRBV19,TRBJ1-5,NA,NA,CAAGPGLEPQHF,TGTGCCGCGGGGCCAGGCCTTGAGCCCCAGCATTTT
TRBV19,TRBJ2-7,NA,TRBD2,CASSLAGGSEQYF,TGTGCCAGTAGTCTAGCGGGAGGCTCCGAGCAGTACTTC
TRBV25-1,TRBJ2-3,once,NA,CASSEFGSALTDTQYF,TGTGCCAGCAGTGAATTCGGTTCGGCTTTAACAGATACGCAGTATTTT
TRBV2,TRBJ2-5,NA,NA,CASSDQRNQETQYF,TGTGCCAGCAGTGACCAGCGGAACCAAGAGACCCAGTACTTC
TRBV30,TRBJ1-2,NA,NA,CAWSWGSGYTF,TGTGCCTGGAGCTGGGGCTCTGGCTACACCTTC
TRBV5-1,TRBJ2-5,NA,NA,CASSLARAGVTSETQYF,TGCGCCAGCAGCTTGGCAAGGGCAGGGGTTACCTCGGAGACCCAGTACTTC
TRBV30,TRBJ1-1,NA,TRBD1,CAWSPKTGGIRNTEAFF,TGTGCCTGGAGTCCCAAGACAGGGGGTATACGGAACACTGAAGCTTTCTTT
TRBV28,TRBJ2-4,NA,NA,CASKLAGWDKNIQYF,TGTGCCAGCAAATTAGCAGGGTGGGACAAAAACATTCAGTACTTC